What follows describes a single T cell receptor (beta chain). What it recognizes is unknown. This specimen belongs to a study of T cells in Graves' hyperthyroidism and ophthalmopathy. Looking at the study overall: Prior to any treatment, at the point of initial diagnosis, peripheral blood was collected.

Duration under 3 months, a NOSPECS grade of at least 4, and a Clinical Activity Score of at least 3 characterized the ophthalmopathy patients. Based on clinical symptoms, serum thyroxine and TRAb, thyroid ultrasound and orbital computed tomography, diagnoses were reached. Trimming removed 2 bases at V and 6 bases at J, with 16 bases between. Germline CDR1 reads LGHNT; CDR2 reads FRNRAP. CDR3 length: 15 amino acids. Template material for amplifying TCR beta CDR3 regions consisted of RNA transcripts. TCR CDR3 underwent first-round RT-PCR with the HTBI primer set. TCRdb independently ran MiXCR on the multiplex PCR reads; one entry per CDR3 protein. In the table there are about 520,000 distinct CDR3 sequences, around 22% of which are singletons. Whole-study findings and limits: In the blood, most expanded thyroid clonotypes above 0.001 appeared as well.

Sequencing was done on a sample of blood. The gene calls are TRBV12-5 and TRBJ1-1; D gene ambiguous. The sequence derives from a woman between 25 and 40 years old with Graves' ophthalmopathy. The CDR3 DNA sequence: TGTGCTAGTGGTTTGTATAAAGGGATTTTGGCTGAAGCTTTCTTT. This gives the protein CASGLYKGILAEAFF.